A single sample is the source of the 15 T cell receptor beta chains below, sequenced in a study of blood T cell repertoires in COVID-19. Profiling relied on immunoSEQ multiplex PCR, and the TCRdb table lists in-frame clones only, not all of them. Here the sample spans approximately 150,000 clones, approximately 91% being singletons. The source material was peripheral blood. The receptors were gathered from a man between 18 and 29 years old with COVID-19, enrolled during active disease.

The chain is built from TRBV10-3 and TRBJ2-5; 12 bases are a match to TRBD1. In germline, CDR1 is ENHRY, CDR2 SYGVKD. The J segment lost 3 bases and the V segment lost 4 bases, leaving 3 bases of the junction unmatched. CDR3 size: 15 residues. Here the CDR3 DNA reads TGTGCCATCAGTGGGGGGACAGGGGGCGAAGAGACCCAGTACTTC. This gives the protein CAISGGTGGEETQYF.

The chain joins TRBV6-5 to TRBJ2-7; the D is unclear. Germline V gene lookup returns CDR1 MNHEY and CDR2 SVGAGI. Trimming cost V 6 bases and J 3 bases, with 9 bases left between them. The CDR3 is 12 amino acids. CDR3 nucleotides: TGTGCCAGCAGGTCTACTATCTACGAGCAGTACTTC. Translation gives CASRSTIYEQYF.

The chain carries TRBV7-2 and TRBJ2-1, with 10 bases identical to TRBD2. Germline V gives CDR1 SGHTA, CDR2 FQGNSA. J was trimmed by 4 bases and V by 3 bases; bases with no gene match: 6. The CDR3 covers 16 residues. The CDR3 sequence is CASSFPGTSEYNEQFF. The CDR3 DNA reads as TGTGCCAGCAGCTTCCCCGGGACTAGCGAGTACAATGAGCAGTTCTTC.

This chain uses TRBV28 with TRBJ1-1; D perhaps matches TRBD1 (5 bases). Trimming cost V 3 bases and J 7 bases, with 24 bases left between them. Looked up from germline, CDR1 is MDHEN and CDR2 is SYDVKM. The CDR3 spans 17 residues. Here the CDR3 DNA reads TGTGCCAGCAGTTTCGGGTATGGGGCCTCACTCTGGAGTGAAGCTTTCTTT. It yields the protein CASSFGYGASLWSEAFF.

J is TRBJ2-1 and V is TRBV6-5; unclear D gene. Germline CDR1 and CDR2: MNHEY and SVGAGI. The CDR3 consists of 13 residues. Trimming stripped 8 bases from V and 7 bases from J, with 15 bases between. Here the CDR3 DNA reads TGTGCCAGCGGTCGTAGCCCTCATAATGAGCAGTTCTTC. It codes for CASGRSPHNEQFF.

This clone came up once. Other DNA sequences within the sample encode an identical CDR3. The chain couples TRBV28 to TRBJ1-3, with D uncertain. Germline CDR1 and CDR2: MDHEN and SYDVKM. Trimming pared 6 bases from V and 1 base from J, leaving 10 bases between. This CDR3 is 14 amino acids long. The CDR3 nucleotides read TGTGCCAGCAGCCCCCCGGGGTCTGGAAACACCATATATTTT. It codes for CASSPPGSGNTIYF.

The rearrangement joins TRBV11-3 to TRBJ1-5; no definite D call. The V and J ends lost 3 bases and 2 bases respectively, with 2 bases between them. Germline V lookup: CDR1 SGHNT, CDR2 YENEEA. The CDR3 totals 12 residues. Written as DNA, the CDR3 is TGTGCCAGCAGCTTCGGCAATCAGCCCCAGCATTTT. Translating gives CASSFGNQPQHF.

This chain joins TRBV29-1 and TRBJ2-1; maybe TRBD2 (6 bases). V lost 1 base to trimming and J lost 1 base, with 14 bases between them. CDR1 is SQVTM and CDR2 is ANQGSEA in the germline V gene. The CDR3 loop spans 16 amino acids. This chain's CDR3 is CSVEGSSGGSYNEQFF. CDR3 in DNA: TGCAGCGTTGAAGGTTCAAGCGGAGGGTCCTACAATGAGCAGTTCTTC.

The gene calls are TRBV28 and TRBJ1-2; 8 nucleotides agree with TRBD1. Germline V gene lookup returns CDR1 MDHEN and CDR2 SYDVKM. The CDR3 spans 14 residues. Trimming cost V 4 bases and J 5 bases; bases outside gene matches: 6. In DNA, the CDR3 is TGTGCCAGCAGTTACTCGACAGGGGCGTATGGCTACACCTTC. This encodes CASSYSTGAYGYTF.

The sample holds a few counts of this clone. The J gene is TRBJ2-7, the V gene TRBV30; the match to TRBD2 covers 8 bases. Germline trimming cut 1 base from V and 5 bases from J; bases unmatched to any gene: 10. CDR3 length equals 15 residues. CDR1 and CDR2 (germline): GTSNPN, SVGIG (reference sequence). The chain's CDR3 is CAWSDGSSGSHEQYF. In DNA form, the CDR3 reads TGTGCCTGGAGTGATGGTTCCAGCGGGAGCCACGAGCAGTACTTC. Supplemented by reference TRBV30 and TRBJ2-7, the full variable domain reads SQTIHQWPATLVQPVGSPLSLECTVEGTSNPNLYWYRQAAGRGLQLLFYSVGIGQISSEVPQNLSASRPQDRQFILSSKKLLLSDSGFYLCAWSDGSSGSHEQYFGPGTRLTVT.

The V and J genes are TRBV10-3 and TRBJ2-1; D perhaps matches TRBD2 (6 bases). Germline lookup yields CDR1 ENHRY and CDR2 SYGVKD. The V and J ends lost 1 base and 5 bases respectively, with 9 bases between them. The CDR3 contains 14 residues. CDR3 sequence reads: CAISEFGGNNEQFF. DNA for the CDR3: TGTGCCATCAGTGAGTTTGGCGGGAACAATGAGCAGTTCTTC.

This chain joins TRBV5-6 and TRBJ1-5; 11 positions match TRBD1. The CDR3 covers 16 residues. Looked up from germline, CDR1 is SGHDT and CDR2 is YYEEEE. After removal of 4 bases from V and 5 bases from J, the junction contained 8 bases not matched to a gene. CDR3 DNA sequence: TGTGCCAGCAGCGAGGGGACAGGGGGTGAGGATCAGCCCCAGCATTTT. It translates to CASSEGTGGEDQPQHF. Together with reference TRBV5-6 and TRBJ1-5, the CDR3 gives the full variable domain: DAGVTQSPTHLIKTRGQQVTLRCSPKSGHDTVSWYQQALGQGPQFIFQYYEEEERQRGNFPDRFSGHQFPNYSSELNVNALLLGDSALYLCASSEGTGGEDQPQHFGDGTRLSIL.

This chain connects TRBV5-6 to TRBJ2-7; no clear D gene. Trimming removed 1 base at V and 0 bases at J, with 5 bases between. CDR1 SGHDT and CDR2 YYEEEE come from the germline V gene. The CDR3 length is 13 residues. The CDR3 sequence: CASSLPSSYEQYF. DNA for the CDR3: TGTGCCAGCAGCTTGCCCAGCTCCTACGAGCAGTACTTC. Looking up the rest from reference TRBV5-6 and TRBJ2-7 gives the full variable domain: DAGVTQSPTHLIKTRGQQVTLRCSPKSGHDTVSWYQQALGQGPQFIFQYYEEEERQRGNFPDRFSGHQFPNYSSELNVNALLLGDSALYLCASSLPSSYEQYFGPGTRLTVT.

The rearrangement uses TRBV27 and TRBJ2-7; D uncertain. The length of the CDR3 is 15 residues. Trimming left V 4 bases short and J 3 bases short, with 16 bases between. Germline-derived CDR1 and CDR2 are MNHEY and SMNVEV (reference sequence). CDR3 sequence reads: CASSSTIPRGYEQYF. CDR3 coding DNA: TGTGCCAGCAGTTCGACCATCCCTAGAGGCTACGAGCAGTACTTC.

About this clone: At one of its ends the junction is not consistent with the germline gene, which may arise from a read error. The DNA of the CDR3 is TGTGCCAGCAGCTTAAGCCCGAACAGGGAAGGTTGGGAAAAACTGCTTTTT. Protein product: CASSLSPNREGWEKLLF. The chain links TRBV7-9 to TRBJ1-4, with D tentatively TRBD1 (6 bases). The germline V gene has CDR1 SEHNR and CDR2 FQNEAQ (reference sequence). CDR3 size: 17 residues.